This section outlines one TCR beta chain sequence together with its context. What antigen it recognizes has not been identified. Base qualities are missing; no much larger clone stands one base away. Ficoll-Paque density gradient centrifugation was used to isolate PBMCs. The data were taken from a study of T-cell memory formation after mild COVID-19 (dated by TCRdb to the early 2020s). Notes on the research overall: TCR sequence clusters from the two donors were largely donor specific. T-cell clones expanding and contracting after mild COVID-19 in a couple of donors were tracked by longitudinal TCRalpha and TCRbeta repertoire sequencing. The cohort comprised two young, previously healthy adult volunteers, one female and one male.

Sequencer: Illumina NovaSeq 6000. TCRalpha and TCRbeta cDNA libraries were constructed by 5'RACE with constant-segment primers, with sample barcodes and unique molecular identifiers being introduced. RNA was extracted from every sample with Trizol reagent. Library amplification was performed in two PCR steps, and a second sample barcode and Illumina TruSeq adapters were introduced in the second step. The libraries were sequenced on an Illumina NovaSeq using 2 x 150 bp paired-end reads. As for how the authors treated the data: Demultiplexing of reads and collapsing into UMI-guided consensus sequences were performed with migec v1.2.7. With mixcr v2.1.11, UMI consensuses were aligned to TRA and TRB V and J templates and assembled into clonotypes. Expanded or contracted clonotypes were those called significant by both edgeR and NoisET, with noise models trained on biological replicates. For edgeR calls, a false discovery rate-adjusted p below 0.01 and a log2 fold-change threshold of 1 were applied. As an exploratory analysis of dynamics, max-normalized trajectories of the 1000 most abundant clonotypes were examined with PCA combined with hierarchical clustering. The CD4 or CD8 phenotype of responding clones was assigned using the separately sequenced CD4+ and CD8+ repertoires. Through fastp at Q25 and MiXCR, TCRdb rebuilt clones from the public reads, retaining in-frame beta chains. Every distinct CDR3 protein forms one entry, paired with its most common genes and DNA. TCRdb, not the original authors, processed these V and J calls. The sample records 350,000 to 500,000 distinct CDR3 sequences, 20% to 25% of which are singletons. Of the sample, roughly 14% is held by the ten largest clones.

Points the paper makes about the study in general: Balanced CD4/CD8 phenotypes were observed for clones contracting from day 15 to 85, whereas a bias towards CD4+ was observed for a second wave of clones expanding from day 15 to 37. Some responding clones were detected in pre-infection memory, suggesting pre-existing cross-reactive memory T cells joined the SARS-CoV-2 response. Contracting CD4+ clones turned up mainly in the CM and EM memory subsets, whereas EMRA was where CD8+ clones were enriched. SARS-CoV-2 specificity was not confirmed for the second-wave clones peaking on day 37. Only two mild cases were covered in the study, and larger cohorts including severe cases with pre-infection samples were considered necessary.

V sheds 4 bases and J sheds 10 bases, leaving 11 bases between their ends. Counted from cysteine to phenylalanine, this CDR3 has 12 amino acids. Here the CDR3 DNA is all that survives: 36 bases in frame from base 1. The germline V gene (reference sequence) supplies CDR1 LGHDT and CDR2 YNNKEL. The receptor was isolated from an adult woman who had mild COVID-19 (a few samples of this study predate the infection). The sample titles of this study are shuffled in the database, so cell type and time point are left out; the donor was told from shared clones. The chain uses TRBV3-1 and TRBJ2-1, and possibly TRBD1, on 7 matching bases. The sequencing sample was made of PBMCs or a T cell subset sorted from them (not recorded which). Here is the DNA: TGTGCCAGCAGCCCTCAGGGGGGAGAGCAGTTCTTC. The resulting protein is CASSPQGGEQFF.